Shown below are 13 T cell receptor beta chains from a single sample sequenced in a study of shared clonotypes between healthy human individuals. The protocol was immunoSEQ multiplex PCR, while the TCRdb copy is restricted to in-frame clones and leaves out a portion. Of roughly 1,500,000 clones in the sample, roughly 98% were seen once. The sample comprised naive CD4+ T cells sorted from blood. Stated subset: CD45RA+ positively selected. Receptor source: a man aged 25-45 years in good health.

V is TRBV4-2 and J is TRBJ2-1; D unclear. CDR1 LGHNA and CDR2 YNFKEQ come from the germline V gene. The CDR3 covers 14 residues. Between the trimmed V and J ends, which lost 4 bases and 5 bases, there was a span of 12 bases. CDR3 amino acids: CASSPHLRDNEQFF. The CDR3 bases are TGTGCCAGCAGCCCCCATCTCCGGGACAATGAGCAGTTCTTC.

A remark on this clone: The sample carries other DNA sequences with the same CDR3. The V call is TRBV18, the J call TRBJ2-1; D is unresolved. CDR1 and CDR2 (germline): KGHSH, LQKENI. The V end was cut by 3 bases, the J end by 2 bases, with 8 bases between. The CDR3 covers 14 residues. The CDR3 region is CASSPPGTYNEQFF. CDR3 DNA sequence: TGTGCCAGCTCACCGCCCGGTACCTACAATGAGCAGTTCTTC.

A word on this clone: This CDR3 is also generated by other DNA sequences in the sample. V is TRBV5-1 and J is TRBJ1-4; possible D gene TRBD1, 5 bases. This CDR3 has 14 amino acids. Between the trimmed V and J ends, which lost 1 base and 5 bases, there was a span of 9 bases. The germline CDR1 and CDR2 sequences are SGHRS and YFSETQ. CDR3 DNA: TGCGCCAGCAGCTTGCAGGGACCAAATGAAAAACTGTTTTTT. It is translated as CASSLQGPNEKLFF.

J is TRBJ2-5 and V is TRBV10-1; perhaps TRBD2 as D (6 bases). CDR1 and CDR2 (germline): WNHNN, SYGVQD (reference sequence). The CDR3 covers 13 residues. The germline V and J ends were trimmed by 7 bases and 4 bases, with 13 bases remaining between them. The CDR3 reads CASNDGGRETQYF. CDR3 nucleotide sequence: TGCGCCAGCAACGATGGGGGGAGAGAGACCCAGTACTTC.

The chain employs TRBV5-6 and TRBJ2-1; D remains ambiguous. The germline V gene encodes CDR1 SGHDT and CDR2 YYEEEE. V lost 4 bases and J lost 10, with 12 bases in between. The CDR3 spans 12 residues. This CDR3 reads CASSGVGSEQFF. DNA for the CDR3: TGTGCCAGCAGCGGGGTAGGTTCGGAGCAGTTCTTC.

Worth noting for this clone: The germline gene is not matched at one end of the junction; a read error may be the cause. This chain links TRBV7-9 with TRBJ2-5, with D hard to call. The CDR3 is 14 residues long. CDR1 and CDR2 from the germline V gene are SEHNR and FQNEAQ (reference sequence). The CDR3 protein is CASNLAEYQETQYF. Here the CDR3 DNA reads TGTGCCAGCAACTTAGCAGAGTACCAAGAGACCCAGTACTTC.

This clone was detected once. This rearrangement joins TRBV10-1 to TRBJ2-3; 14 nucleotides line up with TRBD2. The CDR3 consists of 16 residues. Losses at the gene ends were 3 bases for V and 3 bases for J; bases not matched to a gene: 2. Germline V lookup: CDR1 WNHNN, CDR2 SYGVQD (reference sequence). The CDR3 nucleotides are TGCGCCAGCAGTGATTGGACTAGCGGGAGGACAGATACGCAGTATTTT. The encoded protein is CASSDWTSGRTDTQYF.

V usage is TRBV7-9 and J usage is TRBJ1-3; D uncertain. Germline loops: CDR1 SEHNR, CDR2 FQNEAQ (reference sequence). Trimming pared 5 bases from V and 4 bases from J, leaving 18 bases between. The CDR3 consists of 16 residues. DNA for the CDR3: TGTGCCAGCAGCCCCGGTCTCCGCTCTGGGGGAAACACCATATATTTT. It codes for CASSPGLRSGGNTIYF.

The rearrangement links TRBV6-1 to TRBJ1-5, with unresolved D. Germline V lookup: CDR1 MNHNS, CDR2 SASEGT. V was trimmed by 2 bases and J by 11 bases, leaving 7 bases between them. The CDR3 runs 11 residues. CDR3 protein: CASSEFGSQHF. In DNA form, the CDR3 reads TGTGCCAGCAGTGAATTCGGATCCCAGCATTTT.

The chain combines TRBV6-6 with TRBJ1-2; TRBD1 might be the D (5 bases). Germline V CDR1 and CDR2: MNHNY, SVGAGI (reference sequence). The V gene lost 5 bases and the J gene lost 5 bases, with 18 bases spanning the gap. The CDR3 is 15 amino acids. The CDR3 loop is CASSNIDRGGYGYTF. In DNA form, the CDR3 reads TGTGCCAGCAGTAATATTGACCGGGGCGGATATGGCTACACCTTC.

The CDR3 here is CAISESMVETQYF. The CDR3 DNA sequence: TGTGCCATCAGTGAGTCGATGGTAGAGACCCAGTACTTC. The J gene is TRBJ2-5, the V gene TRBV10-3; D uncertain. The CDR3 is 13 residues long. Trimming removed 0 bases from V and 4 bases from J, with 6 bases in between. Per germline, CDR1 ENHRY and CDR2 SYGVKD.

Of note for this clone: Other DNA sequences from this sample encode an identical CDR3 as well. The rearrangement uses TRBV5-1 and TRBJ2-5; D is perhaps TRBD1 (6 bases). CDR1 and CDR2 from the germline V gene are SGHRS and YFSETQ. The CDR3 has 13 amino acids. V was trimmed by 2 bases and J by 2 bases, leaving 7 bases between them. DNA of the CDR3: TGCGCCAGCAGCTTACAGGGTCAAGAGACCCAGTACTTC. Translation: CASSLQGQETQYF.

The genes are TRBV27 and TRBJ2-3, with TRBD2 as a possible D gene (5 bases). The CDR3 runs 14 residues. V shed 9 bases and J shed 0 bases, with 13 bases lying between them. Germline values: CDR1 MNHEY, CDR2 SMNVEV (reference sequence). CDR3 region: CASGLTLSTDTQYF. The CDR3 bases are TGTGCCAGTGGACTTACCTTAAGCACAGATACGCAGTATTTT.